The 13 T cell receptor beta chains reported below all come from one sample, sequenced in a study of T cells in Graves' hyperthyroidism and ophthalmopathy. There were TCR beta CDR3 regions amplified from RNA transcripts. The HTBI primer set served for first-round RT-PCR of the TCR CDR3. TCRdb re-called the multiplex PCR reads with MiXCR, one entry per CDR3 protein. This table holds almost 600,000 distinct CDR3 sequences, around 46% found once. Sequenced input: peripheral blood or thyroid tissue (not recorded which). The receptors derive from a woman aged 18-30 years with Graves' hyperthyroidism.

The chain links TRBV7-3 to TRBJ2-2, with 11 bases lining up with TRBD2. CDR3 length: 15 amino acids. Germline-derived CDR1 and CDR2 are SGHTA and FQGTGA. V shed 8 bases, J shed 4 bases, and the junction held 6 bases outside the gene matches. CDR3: CASPTSGSSTGELFF. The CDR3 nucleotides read TGTGCCAGCCCCACTAGCGGGAGTAGCACCGGGGAGCTGTTTTTT. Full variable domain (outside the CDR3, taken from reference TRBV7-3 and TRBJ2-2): GAGVSQTPSNKVTEKGKYVELRCDPISGHTALYWYRQSLGQGPEFLIYFQGTGAADDSGLPNDRFFAVRPEGSVSTLKIQRTERGDSAVYLCASPTSGSSTGELFFGEGSRLTVL.

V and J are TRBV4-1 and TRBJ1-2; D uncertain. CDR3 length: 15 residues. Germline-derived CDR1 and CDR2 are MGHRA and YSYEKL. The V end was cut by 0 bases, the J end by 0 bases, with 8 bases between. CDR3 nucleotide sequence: TGCGCCAGCAGCCAAGATTATTCTGCTAACTATGGCTACACCTTC. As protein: CASSQDYSANYGYTF.

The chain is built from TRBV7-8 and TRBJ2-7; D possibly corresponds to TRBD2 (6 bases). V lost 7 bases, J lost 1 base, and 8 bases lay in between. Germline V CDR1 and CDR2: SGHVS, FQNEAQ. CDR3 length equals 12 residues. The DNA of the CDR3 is TGTGCCAGCAACGGAGGGTCCTACGAGCAGTACTTC. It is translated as CASNGGSYEQYF.

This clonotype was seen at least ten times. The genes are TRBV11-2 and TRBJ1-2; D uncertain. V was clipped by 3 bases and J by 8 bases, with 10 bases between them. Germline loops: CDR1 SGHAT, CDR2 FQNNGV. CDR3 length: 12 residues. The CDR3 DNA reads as TGTGCCAGCAGCTTTCCCGTTTCCGGCTACACCTTC. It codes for CASSFPVSGYTF. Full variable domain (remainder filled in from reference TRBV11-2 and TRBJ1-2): EAGVAQSPRYKIIEKRQSVAFWCNPISGHATLYWYQQILGQGPKLLIQFQNNGVVDDSQLPKDRFSAERLKGVDSTLKIQPAKLEDSAVYLCASSFPVSGYTFGSGTRLTVV.

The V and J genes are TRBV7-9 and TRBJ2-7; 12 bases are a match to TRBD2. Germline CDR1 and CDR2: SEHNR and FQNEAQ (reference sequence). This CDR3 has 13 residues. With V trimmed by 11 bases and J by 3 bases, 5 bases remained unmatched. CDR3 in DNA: TGTGCCGGAGGACTAGCGGGACGCTACGAGCAGTACTTC. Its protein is CAGGLAGRYEQYF.

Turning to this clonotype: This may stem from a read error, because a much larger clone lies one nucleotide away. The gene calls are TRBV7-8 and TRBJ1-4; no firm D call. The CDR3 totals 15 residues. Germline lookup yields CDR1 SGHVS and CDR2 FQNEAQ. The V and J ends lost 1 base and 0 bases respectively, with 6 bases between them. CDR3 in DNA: TGTGCCAGCAGCTTAGAGGAATCAACTAATGAAAAACTGTTTTTT. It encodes CASSLEESTNEKLFF.

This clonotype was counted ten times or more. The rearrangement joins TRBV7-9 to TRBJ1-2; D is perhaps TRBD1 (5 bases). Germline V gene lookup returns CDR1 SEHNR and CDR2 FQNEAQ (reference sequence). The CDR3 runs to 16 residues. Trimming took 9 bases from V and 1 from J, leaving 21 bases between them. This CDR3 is CASSEAWSGSNYGYTF. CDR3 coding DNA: TGTGCCAGTTCTGAAGCTTGGTCAGGGAGTAACTATGGCTACACCTTC. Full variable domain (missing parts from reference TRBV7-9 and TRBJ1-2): DTGVSQNPRHKITKRGQNVTFRCDPISEHNRLYWYRQTLGQGPEFLTYFQNEAQLEKSRLLSDRFSAERPKGSFSTLEIQRTEQGDSAMYLCASSEAWSGSNYGYTFGSGTRLTVV.

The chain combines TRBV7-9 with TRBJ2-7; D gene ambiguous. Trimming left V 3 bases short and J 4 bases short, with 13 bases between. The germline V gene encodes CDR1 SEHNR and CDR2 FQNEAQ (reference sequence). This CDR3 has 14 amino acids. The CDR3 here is CASSLEDTLYEQYF. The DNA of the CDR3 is TGTGCCAGCAGCTTGGAAGACACCTTGTACGAGCAGTACTTC.

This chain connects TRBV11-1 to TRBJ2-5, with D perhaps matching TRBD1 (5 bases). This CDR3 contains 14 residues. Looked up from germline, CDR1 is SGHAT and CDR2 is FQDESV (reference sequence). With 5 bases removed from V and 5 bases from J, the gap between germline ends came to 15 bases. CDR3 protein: CASSRDSLAETQYF. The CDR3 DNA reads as TGTGCCAGCAGCAGAGACAGTCTTGCCGAGACCCAGTACTTC.

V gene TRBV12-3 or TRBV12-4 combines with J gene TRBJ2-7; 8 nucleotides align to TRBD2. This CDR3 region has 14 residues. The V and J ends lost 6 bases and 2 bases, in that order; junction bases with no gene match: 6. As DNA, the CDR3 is TGTGCCAGCAGCCCGGGGGGGGCGACCTACGAGCAGTACTTC. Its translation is CASSPGGATYEQYF.

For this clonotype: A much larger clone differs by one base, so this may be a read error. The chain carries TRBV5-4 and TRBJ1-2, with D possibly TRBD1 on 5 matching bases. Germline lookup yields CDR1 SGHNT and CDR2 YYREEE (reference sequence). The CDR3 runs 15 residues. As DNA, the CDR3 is TGTGGCAGCAGCCTAAAGACAGAAGCTAACTATGGCTACACCTTC. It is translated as CGSSLKTEANYGYTF.

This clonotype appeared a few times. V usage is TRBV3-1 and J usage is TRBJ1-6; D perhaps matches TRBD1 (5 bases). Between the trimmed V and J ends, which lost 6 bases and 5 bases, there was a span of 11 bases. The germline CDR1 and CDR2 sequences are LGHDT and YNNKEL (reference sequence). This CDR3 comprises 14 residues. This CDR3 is CASREGTNNSPLHF. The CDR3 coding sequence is TGTGCCAGCAGGGAAGGGACCAATAATTCACCCCTCCACTTT. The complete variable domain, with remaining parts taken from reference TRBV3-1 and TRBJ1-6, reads DTAVSQTPKYLVTQMGNDKSIKCEQNLGHDTMYWYKQDSKKFLKIMFSYNNKELIINETVPNRFSPKSPDKAHLNLHINSLELGDSAVYFCASREGTNNSPLHFGNGTRLTVT.

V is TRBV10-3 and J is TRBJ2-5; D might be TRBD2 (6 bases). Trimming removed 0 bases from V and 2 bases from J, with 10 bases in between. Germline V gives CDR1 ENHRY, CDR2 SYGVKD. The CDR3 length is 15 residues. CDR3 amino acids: CAISESGAGQETQYF. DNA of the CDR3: TGTGCCATCAGTGAGTCAGGCGCGGGGCAAGAGACCCAGTACTTC.